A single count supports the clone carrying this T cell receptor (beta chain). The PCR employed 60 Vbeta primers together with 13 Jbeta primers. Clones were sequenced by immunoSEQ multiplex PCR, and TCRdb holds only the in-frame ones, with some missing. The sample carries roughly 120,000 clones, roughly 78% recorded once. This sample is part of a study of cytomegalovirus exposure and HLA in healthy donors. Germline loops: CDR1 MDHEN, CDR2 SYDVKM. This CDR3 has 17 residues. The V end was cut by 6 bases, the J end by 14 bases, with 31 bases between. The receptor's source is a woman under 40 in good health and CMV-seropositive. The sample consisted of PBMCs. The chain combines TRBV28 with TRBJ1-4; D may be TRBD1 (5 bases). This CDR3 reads CASRPAPTVMGEKTLFF. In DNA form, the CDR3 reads TGTGCCAGCAGGCCCGCTCCGACAGTAATGGGCGAAAAAACGCTGTTTTTT.